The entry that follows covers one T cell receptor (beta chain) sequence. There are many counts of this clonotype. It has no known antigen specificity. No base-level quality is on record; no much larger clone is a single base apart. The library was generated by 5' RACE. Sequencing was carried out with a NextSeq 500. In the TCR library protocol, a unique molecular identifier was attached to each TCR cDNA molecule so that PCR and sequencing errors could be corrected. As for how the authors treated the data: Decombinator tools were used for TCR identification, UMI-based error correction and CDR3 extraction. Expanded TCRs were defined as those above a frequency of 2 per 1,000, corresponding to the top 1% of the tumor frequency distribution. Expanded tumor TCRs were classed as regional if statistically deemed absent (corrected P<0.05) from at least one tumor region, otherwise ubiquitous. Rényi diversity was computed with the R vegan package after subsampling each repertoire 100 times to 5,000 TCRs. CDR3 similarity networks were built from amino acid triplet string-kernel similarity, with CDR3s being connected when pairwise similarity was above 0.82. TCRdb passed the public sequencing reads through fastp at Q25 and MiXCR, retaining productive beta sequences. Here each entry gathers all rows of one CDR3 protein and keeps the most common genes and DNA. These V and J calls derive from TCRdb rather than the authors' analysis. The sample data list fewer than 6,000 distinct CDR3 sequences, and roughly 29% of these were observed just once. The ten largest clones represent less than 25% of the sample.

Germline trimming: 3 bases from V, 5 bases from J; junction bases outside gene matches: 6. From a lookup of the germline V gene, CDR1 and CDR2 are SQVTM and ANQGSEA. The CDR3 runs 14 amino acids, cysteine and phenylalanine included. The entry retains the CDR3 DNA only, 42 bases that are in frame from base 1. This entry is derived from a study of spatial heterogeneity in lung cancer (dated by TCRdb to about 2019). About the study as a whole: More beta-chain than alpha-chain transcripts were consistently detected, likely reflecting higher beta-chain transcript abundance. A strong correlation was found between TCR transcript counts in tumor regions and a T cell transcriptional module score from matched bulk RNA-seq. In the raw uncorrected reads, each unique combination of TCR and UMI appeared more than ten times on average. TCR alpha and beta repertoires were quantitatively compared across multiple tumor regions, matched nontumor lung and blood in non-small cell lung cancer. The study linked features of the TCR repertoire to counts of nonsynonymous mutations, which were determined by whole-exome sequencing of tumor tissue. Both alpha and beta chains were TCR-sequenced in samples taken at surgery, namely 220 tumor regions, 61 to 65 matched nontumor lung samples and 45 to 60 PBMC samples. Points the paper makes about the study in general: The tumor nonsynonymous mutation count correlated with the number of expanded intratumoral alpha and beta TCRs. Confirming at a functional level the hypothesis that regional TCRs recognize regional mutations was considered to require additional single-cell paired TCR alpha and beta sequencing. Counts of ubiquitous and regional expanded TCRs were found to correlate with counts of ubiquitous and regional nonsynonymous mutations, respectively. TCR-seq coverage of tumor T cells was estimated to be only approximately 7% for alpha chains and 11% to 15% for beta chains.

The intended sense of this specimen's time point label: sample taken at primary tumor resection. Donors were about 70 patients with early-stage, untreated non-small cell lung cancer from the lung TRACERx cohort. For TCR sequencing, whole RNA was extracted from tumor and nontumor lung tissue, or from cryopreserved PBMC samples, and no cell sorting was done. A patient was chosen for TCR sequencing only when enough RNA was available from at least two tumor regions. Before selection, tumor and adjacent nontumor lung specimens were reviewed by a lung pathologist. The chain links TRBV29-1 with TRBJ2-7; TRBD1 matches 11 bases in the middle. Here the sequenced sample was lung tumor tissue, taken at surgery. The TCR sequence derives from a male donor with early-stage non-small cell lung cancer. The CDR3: CSVEAGTGGDEQYF. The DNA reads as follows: TGCAGCGTTGAGGCCGGGACAGGGGGGGACGAGCAGTACTTC.